This TCR beta chain was obtained from a study of blood T cell repertoires in COVID-19 (dated by TCRdb to the early 2020s). Regarding the study in general: The collaborator samples originated in the United States, Italy and Spain and spanned the acute and convalescent phases of COVID-19. The sample metadata nearly always contained a de-identified subject ID, COVID-19 status, age in years and sex. The repertoires were released in a freely available public database meant as a resource for research on the immune response to SARS-CoV-2. The material from the prospective study consisted of cDNA or gDNA derived from T cells, B-cell-depleted T cells, or PBMCs. Samples were obtained from the ongoing ImmuneRACE study (first 160 participants) and from 1,000 to 1,500 subjects provided by 6 global collaborators. Where available, HLA class I and class II types were taken from metadata supplied by the sample provider and were not determined by assay-based typing. Deeply sampled blood TCRbeta repertoires from subjects exposed to, actively infected with, or recovered from COVID-19 were included in the dataset.

The investigation overall reported the following: The amount of clinical and demographic metadata varied by source and participant and was provided uncurated.

The collaborating institutions used their own protocols to collect whole blood in K2EDTA tubes. Collaborator samples were shipped for TCRbeta analysis as frozen whole blood, isolated PBMCs, or DNA extracted from either sample type. TCRbeta CDR3 regions were amplified from genomic DNA using the immunoSEQ Assay, a bias-controlled multiplex PCR. The source study handled its data this way. Within the assay, amplification of reference gene primers was used to estimate how many nucleated cells each sample contained. Sequence reads were collapsed and filtered to measure the absolute abundance of every unique TCRbeta CDR3 rearrangement. For each sample, productive Simpson clonality was calculated as the square root of Simpson's diversity index over productive rearrangements. In its TCRdb copy, this immuneACCESS table keeps in-frame sequences only and misses some clones. Where compared with another copy, unresolved V genes explain less than half of these, and the others have no known cause. D and trimming were read from the DNA, whereas the V and J calls and clone size are those reported in that table. This sample gives under 150,000 clones in total; approximately 84% of them show up just once. Approximately 18% of the sample belongs to the ten largest clones.

Details on this clone: Its binding antigen is unknown. No much larger clone is present one base from it, and per-base qualities are unavailable.

From a lookup of the germline V gene, CDR1 and CDR2 are KGHSH and LQKENI. The junction shows trimming of 1 base on V and 7 bases on J, plus 13 bases between the germline ends. The CDR3 measures 15 amino acids from cysteine to phenylalanine. Kept here is only the CDR3 DNA, which spans 45 bases and is read in frame from base 1. The receptor's source is a woman of 80 years or more with acute or convalescent COVID-19. The rearranged chain carries TRBV18 and TRBJ2-2; TRBD1 is possibly the D segment (5 matching bases). The sequencing sample was made of peripheral blood. The CDR3 protein: CASSPQAGRHGELFF. The DNA sequence is TGTGCCAGCTCACCACAGGCAGGGCGGCACGGGGAGCTGTTTTTT.